This TCR beta chain comes out of a study of T-cell memory formation after mild COVID-19 (TCRdb year 2021). A note on the overall study: TCR sequence clusters from the two donors were found to be largely donor specific. Longitudinal TCRalpha and TCRbeta repertoire sequencing tracked T-cell clones expanding and contracting after mild COVID-19 in a couple of donors. The cohort comprised two young, previously healthy adult volunteers, one female and one male.

Study-wide conclusions, independent of this receptor: Only a couple of mild cases were covered by the study, and larger cohorts that include severe cases with pre-infection samples were considered necessary. SARS-CoV-2 specificity of the second-wave clones peaking on day 37 was not confirmed. Some responding clones were detected in pre-infection memory, suggesting pre-existing cross-reactive memory T cells joined the SARS-CoV-2 response. Clones contracting from day 15 to 85 had balanced CD4/CD8 phenotypes, while a second wave expanding from day 15 to 37 was biased towards CD4+. Contracting CD4+ clones were located mainly in the CM and EM memory subsets, whereas CD8+ clones were found to be enriched in EMRA.

V is pruned by 0 bases and J by 1 base, leaving 4 bases of the junction without a gene match. Taken from cysteine to phenylalanine, the CDR3 has 15 residues. Just the 45-base CDR3 DNA is kept, in frame starting at base 1. From a lookup of the germline V gene, CDR1 and CDR2 are SGHRS and YFSETQ. About this clonotype: Its antigen is not yet known. No base qualities exist here, and no much larger clone lies one base off it.

Sequenced on an Illumina NovaSeq 6000. Using 5'RACE with constant-segment primers, TCRalpha and TCRbeta cDNA libraries were constructed, with sample barcodes and unique molecular identifiers added in the process. RNA was extracted from every sample with Trizol reagent. Libraries were amplified in two PCR steps, with a second sample barcode and Illumina TruSeq adapters added in the second step. Libraries were sequenced on an Illumina NovaSeq with 2 x 150 bp paired-end reads. Per the source publication's procedure: Demultiplexing of reads and collapsing into UMI-guided consensus sequences were performed with migec v1.2.7. Using mixcr v2.1.11, UMI consensuses were aligned to TRA and TRB V and J templates and then assembled into clonotypes. Expanded or contracted clonotypes were those called significant by both edgeR and NoisET, with noise models trained on biological replicates. For edgeR calls, a false discovery rate-adjusted p below 0.01 and a log2 fold-change threshold of 1 were applied. As an exploratory analysis of dynamics, max-normalized trajectories of the 1000 most abundant clonotypes were examined with PCA combined with hierarchical clustering. Separately sequenced CD4+ and CD8+ repertoires were used to assign the CD4 or CD8 phenotype of responding clones. The public reads were reanalyzed by TCRdb: fastp trimming at Q25, MiXCR alignment, in-frame beta chains only. Each CDR3 protein gets just one entry, which takes the most common genes and DNA from the rows behind it. These V and J calls originate from TCRdb's pipeline instead of the authors' own analysis. The sample table lists roughly 190,000 distinct CDR3 sequences, about a sixth of them with a count of one. Together, the top ten hold 2% to 3% of the sample.

Ficoll-Paque density gradient centrifugation was used to isolate PBMCs. The sequence is built from TRBV5-1 and TRBJ2-7; a stretch of 7 junction bases matches TRBD2. Sequences were obtained from PBMCs or a T cell subset sorted from them (not recorded which). The sequence came from an adult woman who had mild COVID-19 (a few samples of this study predate the infection). The sample titles of this study are shuffled in the database, so cell type and time point are left out; the donor was told from shared clones. The DNA reads TGCGCCAGCAGCTTGGGTAGCGGGCCTTCCTACGAGCAGTACTTC. Its coded protein is CASSLGSGPSYEQYF.